This note documents a single T cell receptor beta chain sequence. Source study methods: For nucleated cells, counts were estimated from reference gene primer amplification. TCRdb keeps only in-frame clones here, not all; method: immunoSEQ multiplex PCR. The V and J calls and clone size were taken over from that table, and D and trimming were inferred from the DNA. The repertoire includes nearly 110,000 clones, about 90% of them detected once, and over 1% sits in the top ten. There are 15 residues in the CDR3. CDR1 and CDR2 (germline): MDHEN, SYDVKM. Trimming stripped 0 bases from V and 6 bases from J, with 9 bases between. These data belong to a study of blood T cell repertoires in COVID-19. Study-level information: The analysed material was cDNA or gDNA that came from T cells, B-cell-depleted T cells, or PBMCs.

Sample: peripheral blood. This clonotype was sampled from a woman in her thirties with acute or convalescent COVID-19. The chain has TRBV28 and TRBJ1-6; no reliable D call. CDR3 sequence: CASSLWELGNSPLHF. CDR3 nucleotide sequence: TGTGCCAGCAGTTTATGGGAGTTAGGTAATTCACCCCTCCACTTT.